This TCR beta chain appears in the sequencing data of a study of molecular identifiers for immune sequencing clone quantification. This clonotype has a handful of counts. The CD8+CD4-CCR7+CD45RA+ phenotype defined the sorted naive CD8 T cells. TCRdb analysed the PCR reads with MiXCR anew, one entry per CDR3 protein. The sample records about half a million distinct CDR3 sequences, about a fifth being singletons. This TCR was recovered from a human donor in good health. Some libraries in this study had Jurkat cell RNA spiked in. Sample: naive CD8+ T cells from blood, with Jurkat cell RNA spiked in. The subset: FACS-sorted CD8+CD4-CCR7+CD45RA+ naive T cells.

CDR3 DNA sequence: TGCAGTGCTAGCTCCGGGACCCCTTACAATGAGCAGTTCTTC. The encoded protein is CSASSGTPYNEQFF. The V gene is TRBV20-1, the J gene TRBJ2-1; D possibly uses TRBD1 or TRBD2 (5 bases each). V was trimmed by 3 bases and J by 4 bases, leaving 13 bases between them. CDR3 length: 14 amino acids. The V gene's germline CDR1 is DFQATT and CDR2 SNEGSKA (reference sequence).